The 23 T cell receptor beta chains listed next were all sequenced from one sample in a study of cytomegalovirus exposure and HLA in healthy donors. The PCR ran on 60 Vbeta and 13 Jbeta primers. Repertoires were generated with immunoSEQ multiplex PCR, while TCRdb's copy carries only in-frame clones and drops some. The table records approximately 110,000 clones, around 78% of them present only once. Sequences were obtained from PBMCs. The receptor source for this set is a male donor in good health and CMV-seronegative.

The V and J genes are TRBV29-1 and TRBJ2-3; possible D gene TRBD2, 6 bases. The CDR3 loop spans 15 amino acids. The V end lost 0 bases, the J end lost 4 bases, and 14 bases lay between the germline ends. Germline V lookup: CDR1 SQVTM, CDR2 ANQGSEA. CDR3 DNA: TGCAGCGTTGAAGATCCGGCGGGAACAGCAGATACGCAGTATTTT. Its translation is CSVEDPAGTADTQYF.

As for this clone: At one of its ends the junction is not consistent with the germline gene, which may arise from a read error. This rearrangement joins TRBV7-7 to TRBJ2-7; D is possibly TRBD1 (6 bases). CDR3 length: 14 amino acids. Germline V lookup: CDR1 SSHAT, CDR2 FNYEAQ (reference sequence). In DNA, the CDR3 is TGTGCTAGCAGCTTACCAGGGGTTCCCCACGAGCAGTACTTC. Translated, it gives CASSLPGVPHEQYF.

The chain has TRBV10-3 and TRBJ1-2; 7 bases map to TRBD1. Trimming cost V 6 bases and J 5 bases; bases outside gene matches: 12. CDR1 ENHRY and CDR2 SYGVKD come from the germline V gene. This CDR3 contains 15 residues. CDR3 coding DNA: TGTGCCATCAGGGGTTGGACAGGAACGTCATATGGCTACACCTTC. Translating gives CAIRGWTGTSYGYTF.

CDR3 amino acids: CASSTGTSGSLQETQYF. The CDR3 region has the DNA TGCGCCAGCAGCACCGGGACTAGCGGGAGTCTCCAAGAGACCCAGTACTTC. This chain connects TRBV5-1 to TRBJ2-5, with TRBD2 matching 14 bases. The junction had 6 bases not matched to a gene; V was cut back by 4 bases and J by 1 base. The CDR3 is 17 amino acids. Germline V CDR1 and CDR2: SGHRS, YFSETQ. The whole variable domain, remainder taken from reference TRBV5-1 and TRBJ2-5, is KAGVTQTPRYLIKTRGQQVTLSCSPISGHRSVSWYQQTPGQGLQFLFEYFSETQRNKGNFPGRFSGRQFSNSRSEMNVSTLELGDSALYLCASSTGTSGSLQETQYFGPGTRLLVL.

V gene TRBV6-5 combines with J gene TRBJ1-1; 10 nucleotides agree with TRBD1. The CDR3 totals 14 residues. Per the germline V gene, CDR1 is MNHEY and CDR2 is SVGAGI. After removal of 5 bases from V and 7 bases from J, the junction contained 7 bases not matched to a gene. In DNA form, the CDR3 reads TGTGCCAGCAGTGATAGACAGGGGGCTGGTGAAGCTTTCTTT. Translation: CASSDRQGAGEAFF.

The rearrangement joins TRBV10-3 to TRBJ2-5, with TRBD2 matching over 9 bases. V lost 0 bases, J lost 5 bases, and 19 bases stayed unmatched. The CDR3 runs 20 residues. Germline CDR1 ENHRY, CDR2 SYGVKD. The CDR3 nucleotides read TGTGCCATCAGTGAGTCCCGAGGGGGTGGAGCGGGACTAGCAAGGGAGACCCAGTACTTC. Translating gives CAISESRGGGAGLARETQYF.

CDR3 residues: CSVEVRMTAEAFF. In DNA form, the CDR3 reads TGCAGCGTTGAAGTGCGGATGACAGCTGAAGCTTTCTTT. The J gene is TRBJ1-1, the V gene TRBV29-1, with D perhaps TRBD1 (5 bases). The CDR3 contains 13 residues. In germline, CDR1 is SQVTM, CDR2 ANQGSEA. Deletions cut 1 base from V and 6 bases from J, with 12 bases between.

The V and J genes are TRBV5-1 and TRBJ2-1; 9 nucleotides line up with TRBD2. The CDR3 loop spans 13 amino acids. Germline CDR1 reads SGHRS; CDR2 reads YFSETQ. J lost 9 bases, V lost 7 bases, and 8 bases had no gene match. The CDR3 coding sequence is TGCGCCAGCTCGCTAGCGGGAAGTAGTGAGCAGTTCTTC. It translates to CASSLAGSSEQFF. Together with reference TRBV5-1 and TRBJ2-1, the CDR3 gives the full variable domain: KAGVTQTPRYLIKTRGQQVTLSCSPISGHRSVSWYQQTPGQGLQFLFEYFSETQRNKGNFPGRFSGRQFSNSRSEMNVSTLELGDSALYLCASSLAGSSEQFFGPGTRLTVL.

This clone was recorded at least ten times. Other DNA sequences of this sample code for an identical CDR3. The chain joins TRBV11-2 to TRBJ2-7, with 8 bases fitting TRBD1. CDR3 length: 15 residues. The J segment lost 2 bases and the V segment lost 0 bases, leaving 3 bases of the junction unmatched. CDR1 is SGHAT and CDR2 is FQNNGV in the germline V gene. CDR3 protein: CASSLDRGPTYEQYF. CDR3 DNA: TGTGCCAGCAGCTTAGACAGGGGGCCCACCTACGAGCAGTACTTC.

Notes on this clone: Distinct nucleotide sequences in the sample also encode this CDR3. The chain links TRBV4-3 to TRBJ2-7, with D possibly matching TRBD1 (6 bases). V shed 0 bases and J shed 3 bases, with 6 bases lying between them. The CDR3 covers 13 residues. Germline values: CDR1 LGHNA, CDR2 YSLEER. The CDR3 coding sequence is TGCGCCAGCAGCCAAGACAGGGGCTACGAGCAGTACTTC. It is translated as CASSQDRGYEQYF.

The rearrangement uses TRBV6-5 and TRBJ1-3; D call uncertain. Trimming left V 4 bases short and J 0 bases short, with 7 bases between. Germline assignment: CDR1 MNHEY and CDR2 SVGAGI. This CDR3 has 14 amino acids. In DNA, the CDR3 is TGTGCCAGCAGTTTATCGTACTCTGGAAACACCATATATTTT. Translating gives CASSLSYSGNTIYF.

This chain connects TRBV9 to TRBJ2-2; 7 bases are shared with TRBD2. This CDR3 has 14 residues. Germline-derived CDR1 and CDR2 are SGDLS and YYNGEE. Trimming took 4 bases from V and 11 from J; bases not matched to a gene: 11. CDR3 protein: CASSSSGGLGELFF. The CDR3 DNA sequence: TGTGCCAGCAGCTCATCGGGAGGACTTGGAGAGCTGTTTTTT. The full variable domain, its missing parts supplied by reference TRBV9 and TRBJ2-2, is DSGVTQTPKHLITATGQRVTLRCSPRSGDLSVYWYQQSLDQGLQFLIQYYNGEERAKGNILERFSAQQFPDLHSELNLSSLELGDSALYFCASSSSGGLGELFFGEGSRLTVL.

This chain connects TRBV20-1 to TRBJ2-3, with D unclear. Between the trimmed V and J ends, which lost 6 bases and 1 base, there was a span of 5 bases. There are 11 residues in the CDR3. Germline V lookup: CDR1 DFQATT, CDR2 SNEGSKA (reference sequence). The CDR3 region is CSAERTDTQYF. CDR3 coding DNA: TGCAGTGCCGAGCGCACAGATACGCAGTATTTT.

V gene TRBV7-2 combines with J gene TRBJ2-7, with 7 nucleotides matching TRBD1. Germline V CDR1 and CDR2: SGHTA, FQGNSA. The CDR3 is made up of 15 amino acids. V dropped 2 bases and J dropped 4; count of bases not matched to a gene: 8. CDR3 sequence: CASSLWDSSTYEQYF. The DNA for the CDR3 is TGTGCCAGCAGCTTATGGGACAGCTCCACGTACGAGCAGTACTTC.

V is TRBV4-3 and J is TRBJ2-7; the match to TRBD1 covers 9 bases. The CDR3 has 15 residues. Germline V lookup: CDR1 LGHNA, CDR2 YSLEER. With V trimmed by 3 bases and J by 4 bases, 7 bases remained unmatched. CDR3 sequence reads: CASSQLTGGPYEQYF. CDR3 sequence (DNA): TGCGCCAGCAGCCAGCTAACAGGGGGCCCGTACGAGCAGTACTTC.

A few counts support this clone. The V and J genes are TRBV5-1 and TRBJ2-2; 11 nucleotides match TRBD1. The ends lost 4 bases at V and 4 bases at J; junction bases unmatched: 3. Germline CDR1 and CDR2: SGHRS and YFSETQ. The CDR3 runs 15 residues. In DNA form, the CDR3 reads TGCGCCAGCAGCCGCGGGACAGGGGGCACCGGGGAGCTGTTTTTT. As protein: CASSRGTGGTGELFF.

V gene TRBV27 combines with J gene TRBJ1-3; D gene uncertain. V lost 6 bases and J lost 4, with 16 bases in between. The germline V gene encodes CDR1 MNHEY and CDR2 SMNVEV (reference sequence). This CDR3 comprises 15 residues. The CDR3 reads CASRLSGSAGNTIYF. CDR3 in DNA: TGTGCCAGCAGACTTTCGGGGTCGGCGGGAAACACCATATATTTT.

The gene calls are TRBV28 and TRBJ1-3; D is ambiguous. Trimming stripped 7 bases from V and 1 base from J, with 11 bases between. From germline, CDR1 is MDHEN and CDR2 SYDVKM. The CDR3 runs 14 residues. The CDR3 DNA reads TGTGCCAGCACCGGGATCGGTTCTGGAAACACCATATATTTT. It translates to CASTGIGSGNTIYF.

This clone was seen only a few times. The chain has TRBV25-1 and TRBJ2-7, with D perhaps matching TRBD1 (6 bases). This CDR3 has 12 amino acids. V lost 4 bases and J lost 9, with 13 bases in between. Germline CDR1 is MGHDK and CDR2 is SYGVNS. The DNA for the CDR3 is TGTGCCAGCAGTGTCGCCCAGGGGTCGCAGTACTTC. It encodes CASSVAQGSQYF.

The CDR3 region is CASNARQGFNEQFF. DNA for the CDR3: TGTGCCAGCAACGCCCGCCAGGGTTTTAATGAGCAGTTCTTC. The V gene is TRBV5-4, the J gene TRBJ2-1, with D possibly TRBD1 on 5 matching bases. The CDR3 spans 14 residues. Germline V gene data show CDR1 as SGHNT and CDR2 as YYREEE (reference sequence). V lost 6 bases to trimming and J lost 7 bases, with 17 bases between them. The full variable domain, completed using reference TRBV5-4 and TRBJ2-1, is ETGVTQSPTHLIKTRGQQVTLRCSSQSGHNTVSWYQQALGQGPQFIFQYYREEENGRGNFPPRFSGLQFPNYSSELNVNALELDDSALYLCASNARQGFNEQFFGPGTRLTVL.

The chain employs TRBV27 and TRBJ2-5; TRBD1 matches 7 bases. CDR1 and CDR2 from the germline V gene are MNHEY and SMNVEV (reference sequence). The CDR3 covers 13 residues. Trimming cost V 2 bases and J 10 bases; bases outside gene matches: 7. The DNA for the CDR3 is TGTGCCAGCAGTTTAAACGGACAGGATGACCAGTACTTC. This gives the protein CASSLNGQDDQYF.

For the CDR3, the DNA is TGTGCCTGGAGTGCTGGGACAGGGGGATCGGCTTTCTTT. It is translated as CAWSAGTGGSAFF. The chain recombines TRBV30 with TRBJ1-1, with 11 bases identical to TRBD1. The germline CDR1 and CDR2 sequences are GTSNPN and SVGIG (reference sequence). Trimming removed 1 base from V and 11 bases from J; junction bases left unmatched: 6. The CDR3 runs to 13 residues.

Worth noting for this clone: One end of the junction varies from germline; a read error may be responsible. The J gene is TRBJ1-1, the V gene TRBV7-9, with D perhaps TRBD1 (5 bases). Germline CDR1 and CDR2: SEHNR and FQNEAQ (reference sequence). This CDR3 is 13 amino acids long. The CDR3 region is CSSSPVAGTEAFF. CDR3 sequence (DNA): TGTTCCAGCAGCCCAGTGGCAGGGACTGAAGCTTTCTTT.